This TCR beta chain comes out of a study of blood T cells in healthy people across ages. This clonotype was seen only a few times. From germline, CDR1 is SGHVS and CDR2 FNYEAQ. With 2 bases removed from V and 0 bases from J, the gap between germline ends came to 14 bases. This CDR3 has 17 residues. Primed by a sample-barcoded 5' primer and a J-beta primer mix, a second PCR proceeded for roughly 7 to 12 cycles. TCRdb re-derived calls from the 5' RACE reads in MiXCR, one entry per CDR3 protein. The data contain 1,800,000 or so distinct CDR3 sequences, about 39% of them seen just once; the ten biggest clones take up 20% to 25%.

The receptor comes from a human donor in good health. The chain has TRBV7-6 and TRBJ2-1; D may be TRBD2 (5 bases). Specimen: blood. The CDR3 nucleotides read TGTGCCAGCAGCTTAATCAGCGGCTTTAGCTCCTACAATGAGCAGTTCTTC. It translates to CASSLISGFSSYNEQFF.